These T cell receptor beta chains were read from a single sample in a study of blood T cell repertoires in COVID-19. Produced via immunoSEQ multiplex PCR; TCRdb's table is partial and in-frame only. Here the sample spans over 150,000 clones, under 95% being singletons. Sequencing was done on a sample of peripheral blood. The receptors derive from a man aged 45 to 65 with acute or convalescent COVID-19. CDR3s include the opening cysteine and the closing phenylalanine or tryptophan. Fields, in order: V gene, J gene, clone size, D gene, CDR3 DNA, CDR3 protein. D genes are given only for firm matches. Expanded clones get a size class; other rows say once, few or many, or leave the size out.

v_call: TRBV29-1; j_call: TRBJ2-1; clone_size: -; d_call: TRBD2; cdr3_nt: TGCAGCGTTACACTAGCGGGCATTACCTACAATGAGCAGTTCTTC; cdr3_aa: CSVTLAGITYNEQFF
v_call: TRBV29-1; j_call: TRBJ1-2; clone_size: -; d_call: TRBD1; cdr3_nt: TGCAGCGTTGCGATTGACGGGACAGGCTATGGCTACACCTTC; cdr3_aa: CSVAIDGTGYGYTF
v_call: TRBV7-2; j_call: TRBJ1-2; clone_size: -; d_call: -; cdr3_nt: TGTGCCAGCAGCTTAGCCAGGGATAACTATGGCTACACCTTC; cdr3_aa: CASSLARDNYGYTF
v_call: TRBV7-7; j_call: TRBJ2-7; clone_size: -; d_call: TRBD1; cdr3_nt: TGTGCCAGCAGTCCCATTGACAGGGTCCACGAGCAGTACTTC; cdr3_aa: CASSPIDRVHEQYF
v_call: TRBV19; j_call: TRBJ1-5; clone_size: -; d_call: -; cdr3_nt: TGTGCCAGTACTACCCAGGGAGGGGTTAGCAATCAGCCCCAGCATTTT; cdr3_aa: CASTTQGGVSNQPQHF
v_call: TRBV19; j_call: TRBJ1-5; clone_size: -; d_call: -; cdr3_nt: TGTGCCAGTAGCTCCAGGGGCAATCAGCCCCAGCATTTT; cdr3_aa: CASSSRGNQPQHF
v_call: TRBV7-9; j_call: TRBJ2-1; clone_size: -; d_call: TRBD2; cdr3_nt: TGTGCCAGCAGCAAATCCGGGGGGGAGCAGTTCTTC; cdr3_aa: CASSKSGGEQFF
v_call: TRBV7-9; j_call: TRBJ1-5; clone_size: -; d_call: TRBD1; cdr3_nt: TGTGCCAGCAGCTTAGATGGGGACAGGGGATCGGGCAATCAGCCCCAGCATTTT; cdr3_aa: CASSLDGDRGSGNQPQHF
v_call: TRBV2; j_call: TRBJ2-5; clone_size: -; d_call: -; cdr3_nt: TGTGCCAGCAGACGACAGCGCCAAGAGACCCAGTACTTC; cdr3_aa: CASRRQRQETQYF
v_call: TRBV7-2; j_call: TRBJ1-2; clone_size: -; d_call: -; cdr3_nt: TGTGCCAGCAGCCTACTCCGTAGGGTGGAGGGAGCTAACTATGGCTACACCTTC; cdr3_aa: CASSLLRRVEGANYGYTF
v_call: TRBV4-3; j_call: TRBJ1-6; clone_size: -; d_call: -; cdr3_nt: TGCGCCAGCAGCCAAGCAATCCAGGTTAATTCACCCCTCCACTTT; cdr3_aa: CASSQAIQVNSPLHF
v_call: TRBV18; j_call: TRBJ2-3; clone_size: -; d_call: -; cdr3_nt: TGTGCCAGCTCACCCCAGGAATCCACAGATACGCAGTATTTT; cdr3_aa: CASSPQESTDTQYF
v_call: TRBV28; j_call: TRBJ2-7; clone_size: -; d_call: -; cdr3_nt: TGTGCCAGCAGTTTTCAGTCCGAGCAGTACTTC; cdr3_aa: CASSFQSEQYF
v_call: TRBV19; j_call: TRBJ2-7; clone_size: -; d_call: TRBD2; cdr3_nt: TGTGCCACTGGCCGGCATAGCGGGCCCTCCTACGAGCAGTACTTC; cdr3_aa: CATGRHSGPSYEQYF
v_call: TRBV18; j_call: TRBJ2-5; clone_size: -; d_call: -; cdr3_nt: TGTGCCAGCTCAACAATGTCCGTCAGGATGGTAAAGACCCAGTACTTC; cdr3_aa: CASSTMSVRMVKTQYF
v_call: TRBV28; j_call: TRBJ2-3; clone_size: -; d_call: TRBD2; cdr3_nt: TGTGCCATGGGACCGATGATAGCGGGTAGCACAGATACGCAGTATTTT; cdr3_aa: CAMGPMIAGSTDTQYF
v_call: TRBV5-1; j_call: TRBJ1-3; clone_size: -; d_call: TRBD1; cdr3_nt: TGCGCCAGCAGCTTTGAGGGGGCAATCTCTGGAAACACCATATATTTT; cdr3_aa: CASSFEGAISGNTIYF
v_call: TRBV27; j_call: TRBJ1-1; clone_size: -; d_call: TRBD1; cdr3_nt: TGTGCCAGCAGTTTTAAGACAGGGGGTAACACTGAAGCTTTCTTT; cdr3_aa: CASSFKTGGNTEAFF
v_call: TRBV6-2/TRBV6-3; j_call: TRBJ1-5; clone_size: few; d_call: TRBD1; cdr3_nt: TGTGCCAGCAGCTCAGTACAGGGGGCGAGGCCCCAGCATTTT; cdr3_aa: CASSSVQGARPQHF
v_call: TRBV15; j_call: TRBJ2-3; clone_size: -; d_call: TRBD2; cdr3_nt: TGTGCCACCAGCAGAGATCTCCGGGGGACTAGCGGAAATACGCAGTATTTT; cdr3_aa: CATSRDLRGTSGNTQYF
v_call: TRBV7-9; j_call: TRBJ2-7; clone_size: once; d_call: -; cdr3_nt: TGTGCCAGCAGCTCAACAGGGTGGGCCTGGTACGAGCAGTACTTC; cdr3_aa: CASSSTGWAWYEQYF